This is a list of T cell receptor beta chains from one sample in a study of blood T cell repertoires in COVID-19. Method: immunoSEQ multiplex PCR; TCRdb's copy keeps in-frame clones and lacks some. The repertoire includes roughly 350,000 clones, 87% of them detected once, and about 6% sits in the top ten. The sample consisted of peripheral blood. These receptors were collected from a woman aged 45-59 years with COVID-19, enrolled during active disease. Both conserved end residues are part of each CDR3. The D gene is left open where the match is weak. Some rows have no size entry. The others give once, few or many, or a class for an expanded clone.

abundance	v_gene	d_gene	j_gene	CDR3aa	CDR3nt
.	TRBV7-9	.	TRBJ1-2	CASSLEGVDTF	TGTGCCAGCAGCTTAGAGGGGGTAGACACCTTC
once	TRBV19	TRBD2	TRBJ2-1	CASSIAGLAGGNEQFF	TGTGCCAGTAGTATTGCGGGACTAGCGGGAGGCAATGAGCAGTTCTTC
.	TRBV6-5	TRBD2	TRBJ2-7	CASSYSMRDYPYEQYF	TGTGCCAGCAGTTACTCGATGAGGGACTACCCCTACGAGCAGTACTTC
once	TRBV7-8	.	TRBJ1-5	CATHEGDSNQPQHF	TGTGCCACCCATGAGGGCGATAGCAATCAGCCCCAGCATTTT
.	TRBV19	.	TRBJ2-3	CASSGSTDTQYF	TGTGCCAGTAGCGGGAGCACAGATACGCAGTATTTT
once	TRBV6-2/TRBV6-3	TRBD1	TRBJ1-2	CASSTGAGYTF	TGTGCCAGCAGCACAGGGGCCGGCTACACCTTC
.	TRBV27	TRBD1	TRBJ1-2	CASSSTGAHGYTF	TGTGCCAGCAGTTCTACAGGGGCGCATGGCTACACCTTC
.	TRBV2	TRBD1	TRBJ1-5	CASSGTGAFGQPQHF	TGTGCCAGCAGTGGGACAGGGGCTTTTGGGCAGCCCCAGCATTTT
.	TRBV18	.	TRBJ1-5	CASSPQGLNSNQPQHF	TGTGCCAGCTCACCCCAGGGATTAAATAGCAATCAGCCCCAGCATTTT
.	TRBV5-1	.	TRBJ2-5	CASSFTLGQVQETQYF	TGCGCCAGCAGCTTTACCTTGGGACAAGTCCAAGAGACCCAGTACTTC
.	TRBV4-1	.	TRBJ2-1	CASSQDIQGSYNEQFF	TGCGCCAGCAGCCAAGATATTCAGGGATCCTACAATGAGCAGTTCTTC
.	TRBV28	TRBD1	TRBJ1-1	CASSRGQYTEAFF	TGTGCCAGCAGTAGGGGACAGTACACTGAAGCTTTCTTT
.	TRBV5-1	.	TRBJ2-1	CASGTTYNEQFF	TGCGCCAGCGGGACAACCTACAATGAGCAGTTCTTC
.	TRBV30	.	TRBJ2-7	CAWRGGGLLTYEQYF	TGTGCCTGGAGAGGAGGGGGCCTACTAACCTACGAGCAGTACTTC
.	TRBV30	TRBD1	TRBJ1-5	CAWKTGGLNQPQHF	TGTGCCTGGAAGACAGGGGGCCTCAATCAGCCCCAGCATTTT
.	TRBV13	.	TRBJ1-6	CASRPWSSYNSPLHF	TGTGCCAGCAGACCTTGGAGCTCCTATAATTCACCCCTCCACTTT
few	TRBV9	TRBD2	TRBJ2-7	CASRAGTSRGTSYEQYF	TGTGCCAGCAGGGCCGGGACTAGCAGGGGGACCTCCTACGAGCAGTACTTC
.	TRBV11-3	.	TRBJ2-7	CASSSQSRTPPYEQYF	TGTGCCAGCAGCTCCCAATCCAGGACTCCCCCCTACGAGCAGTACTTC
few	TRBV5-1	TRBD1	TRBJ1-1	CASSLGQGHTEAFF	TGCGCCAGCAGCTTGGGACAGGGCCACACTGAAGCTTTCTTT
.	TRBV11-1	.	TRBJ2-7	CASSFTGMEQYF	TGTGCCAGCAGCTTTACAGGGATGGAGCAGTACTTC
.	TRBV7-9	.	TRBJ2-7	CASSSYTVEQYF	TGTGCCAGCAGCTCTTACACCGTCGAGCAGTACTTC
few	TRBV18	TRBD1	TRBJ1-3	CASSPLIWDSSSGNTIYF	TGTGCCAGCTCTCCCTTAATTTGGGACAGTAGCTCTGGAAACACCATATATTTT
.	TRBV18	TRBD1	TRBJ2-2	CASSPGTGSTGELFF	TGTGCCAGCTCACCTGGGACAGGGAGCACCGGGGAGCTGTTTTTT
.	TRBV6-2/TRBV6-3	.	TRBJ1-5	CASSFTNQPQHF	TGTGCCAGCAGTTTTACAAATCAGCCCCAGCATTTT
few	TRBV6-6	.	TRBJ2-7	CASSEGQAYEQYF	TGTGCCAGCAGCGAGGGACAAGCTTACGAGCAGTACTTC
.	TRBV7-9	.	TRBJ1-5	CASSLEGDQPQHF	TGTGCCAGCAGCTTAGAGGGGGATCAGCCCCAGCATTTT